This note documents a single TCR beta chain sequence. Time point noted: pretreatment peripheral blood. The assay was immunoSEQ multiplex PCR, and TCRdb's table has in-frame clones only and misses some. Seen here are some 45,000 clones, about 84% observed once, and the top ten hold about 17%. This sample is part of a study of PD-L1 blockade in urothelial cancer. This CDR3 has 13 residues. Germline V gene lookup returns CDR1 SQVTM and CDR2 ANQGSEA. V shed 0 bases and J shed 8 bases, with 13 bases lying between them. The sequencing used PBMCs, collected around atezolizumab (anti-PD-L1) treatment. The receptor was isolated from a man aged 60 to 75 with urothelial cancer. J is TRBJ1-2 and V is TRBV29-1, with a weak D call TRBD1 (5 bases). CDR3 DNA sequence: TGCAGCGTTGAAGAAAAGGGGTTGAAGGGCTACACCTTC. It codes for CSVEEKGLKGYTF.